These 3 T cell receptor beta chains were all obtained from the same sample, sequenced in a study of Graves' ophthalmopathy and Graves' hyperthyroidism. CDR3 regions of TCR beta were amplified from RNA transcripts. The workflow started with a first-round RT-PCR run with HTBI primers and then moved on to a second-round multiplex PCR. TCRdb reprocessed the multiplex PCR reads via MiXCR and lists one record per CDR3 protein. The repertoire holds 740,000 or so distinct CDR3 sequences, with 40% as singletons. Material: peripheral blood. These receptors were taken from an adult man with Graves' ophthalmopathy.

A single count supports this clonotype. This chain links TRBV25-1 with TRBJ1-4, with TRBD1 matching over 9 bases. The V and J ends lost 4 bases and 8 bases, in that order; junction bases with no gene match: 11. The CDR3 is 16 residues long. Per the germline V gene, CDR1 is MGHDK and CDR2 is SYGVNS. The DNA of the CDR3 is TGTGCCAGCAGTGGGCGAGGACAGGGGCGTGAGGAAAAACTGTTTTTT. Encoded protein: CASSGRGQGREEKLFF.

This clonotype was seen ten or more times. The CDR3 sequence is CASSVIQGGLTEAFF. CDR3 bases: TGTGCCAGCAGTGTTATACAGGGTGGTTTGACTGAAGCTTTCTTT. The gene calls are TRBV2 and TRBJ1-1; the D gene is possibly TRBD1 (6 bases). The germline V gene has CDR1 SNHLY and CDR2 FYNNEI. This CDR3 comprises 15 residues. V lost 4 bases and J lost 5, with 17 bases in between.

The rearrangement joins TRBV9 to TRBJ2-7, with 8 bases fitting TRBD2. The junction had 7 bases not matched to a gene; V was cut back by 4 bases and J by 1 base. The CDR3 runs 15 residues. CDR1 SGDLS and CDR2 YYNGEE come from the germline V gene. The CDR3 is CASSFGGGQSYEQYF. CDR3 sequence (DNA): TGTGCCAGCAGCTTTGGCGGGGGGCAATCCTACGAGCAGTACTTC.